This T cell receptor beta chain emerged from a study of blood T cell repertoires in COVID-19. The wider study: The cDNA or gDNA used as material had been derived from T cells, B-cell-depleted T cells, or PBMCs.

Measured with immunoSEQ multiplex PCR; TCRdb has only the in-frame clones, and not every one. The data contain over 250,000 clones, roughly 80% of them singletons. CDR3 length: 16 residues. Per the germline V gene, CDR1 is SGHNT and CDR2 is YYREEE (reference sequence). V lost 4 bases to trimming and J lost 2 bases; unmatched junction nucleotides: 10. The TCR sequence derives from a man aged 25-45 years with acute COVID-19. The chain carries TRBV5-4 and TRBJ2-3; 7 positions match TRBD1. The material sequenced was PBMCs or T cells enriched from blood (not recorded which). The CDR3 region is CASSRKGTVLTDTQYF. The CDR3 coding sequence is TGTGCCAGCAGCCGTAAAGGGACAGTACTCACAGATACGCAGTATTTT.